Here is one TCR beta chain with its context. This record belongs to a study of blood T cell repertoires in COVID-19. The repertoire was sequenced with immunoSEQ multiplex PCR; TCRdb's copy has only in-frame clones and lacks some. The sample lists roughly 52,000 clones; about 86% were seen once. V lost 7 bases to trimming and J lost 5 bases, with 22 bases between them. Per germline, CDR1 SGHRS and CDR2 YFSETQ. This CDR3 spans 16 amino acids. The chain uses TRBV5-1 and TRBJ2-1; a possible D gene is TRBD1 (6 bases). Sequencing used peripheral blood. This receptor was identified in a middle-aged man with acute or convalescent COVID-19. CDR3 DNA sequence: TGCGCCAGCGACACCTCAGGATTAGGGGGACACAATGAGCAGTTCTTC. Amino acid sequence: CASDTSGLGGHNEQFF. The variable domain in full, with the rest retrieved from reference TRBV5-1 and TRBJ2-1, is KAGVTQTPRYLIKTRGQQVTLSCSPISGHRSVSWYQQTPGQGLQFLFEYFSETQRNKGNFPGRFSGRQFSNSRSEMNVSTLELGDSALYLCASDTSGLGGHNEQFFGPGTRLTVL.